A selection of T cell receptor beta chains follows, all from one sample in a study of blood T cells in healthy people across ages. TCRdb processed the 5' RACE reads anew with MiXCR; each CDR3 protein has one entry. The data show 1.5 million to 2 million distinct CDR3 sequences, about two fifths seen once. The specimen was blood. The receptors derive from a human donor in good health. Both conserved end residues are part of each CDR3. Fields, in order: V gene, clone size, J gene, D gene, CDR3 protein, CDR3 DNA. A D gene is named only where the DNA matches it firmly. Only some rows state a clone size, as once, few, many or a class for expanded clones.

v_call: TRBV7-2
clone_size: -
j_call: TRBJ1-1
d_call: -
cdr3_aa: CASSHRTGSNTEAFF
cdr3_nt: TGTGCCAGCAGCCACAGAACAGGGTCGAACACTGAAGCTTTCTTT

v_call: TRBV29-1
clone_size: -
j_call: TRBJ1-1
d_call: -
cdr3_aa: CSATPGLPTEAFF
cdr3_nt: TGCAGCGCCACTCCAGGATTACCCACTGAAGCTTTCTTT

v_call: TRBV25-1
clone_size: -
j_call: TRBJ2-3
d_call: -
cdr3_aa: CASSEFGGSGTDTQYF
cdr3_nt: TGTGCCAGCAGTGAATTTGGGGGAAGTGGCACAGATACGCAGTATTTT

v_call: TRBV2
clone_size: -
j_call: TRBJ1-2
d_call: -
cdr3_aa: CASSEVGGADGYTF
cdr3_nt: TGTGCCAGCAGTGAAGTTGGGGGGGCGGATGGCTACACCTTC

v_call: TRBV11-3
clone_size: -
j_call: TRBJ2-1
d_call: -
cdr3_aa: CASSLDPAEPQQFF
cdr3_nt: TGTGCCAGCAGCTTAGACCCAGCGGAGCCTCAGCAGTTCTTC

v_call: TRBV7-2
clone_size: -
j_call: TRBJ1-6
d_call: -
cdr3_aa: CASSFQGSYNSPLHF
cdr3_nt: TGTGCCAGCAGCTTCCAGGGGTCCTATAATTCACCCCTCCACTTT

v_call: TRBV20-1
clone_size: -
j_call: TRBJ2-7
d_call: -
cdr3_aa: CSAVRVESNEQYF
cdr3_nt: TGCAGTGCTGTCCGGGTCGAGAGCAATGAGCAGTACTTC

v_call: TRBV28
clone_size: -
j_call: TRBJ2-7
d_call: -
cdr3_aa: CASRGRGQDFSYEQYF
cdr3_nt: TGTGCCAGCAGGGGGAGGGGACAGGACTTCTCCTACGAGCAGTACTTC

v_call: TRBV7-9
clone_size: -
j_call: TRBJ2-1
d_call: -
cdr3_aa: CASSLRDTRRNEQFF
cdr3_nt: TGTGCCAGCAGCCTTAGGGACACACGGAGGAATGAGCAGTTCTTC

v_call: TRBV3-1
clone_size: -
j_call: TRBJ2-7
d_call: TRBD2
cdr3_aa: CASSPGGVAGRLYEQYF
cdr3_nt: TGTGCCAGCAGCCCAGGCGGGGTAGCGGGGAGACTCTACGAGCAGTACTTC

v_call: TRBV3-1
clone_size: -
j_call: TRBJ2-4
d_call: -
cdr3_aa: CASSQVGGDEKQYF
cdr3_nt: TGTGCCAGCAGCCAAGTCGGAGGGGATGAGAAGCAGTACTTC

v_call: TRBV27
clone_size: -
j_call: TRBJ1-5
d_call: TRBD1
cdr3_aa: CASSLLPGTGLYSNQPQHF
cdr3_nt: TGTGCCAGCAGTTTGCTTCCTGGGACAGGACTTTATAGCAATCAGCCCCAGCATTTT

v_call: TRBV29-1
clone_size: few
j_call: TRBJ1-2
d_call: -
cdr3_aa: CSVDEDINYGYTF
cdr3_nt: TGCAGCGTTGACGAGGATATTAACTATGGCTACACCTTC

v_call: TRBV6-2/TRBV6-3
clone_size: -
j_call: TRBJ2-1
d_call: -
cdr3_aa: CASTMRGVNEQFF
cdr3_nt: TGTGCCAGCACCATGAGGGGGGTCAATGAGCAGTTCTTC

v_call: TRBV7-9
clone_size: -
j_call: TRBJ2-1
d_call: TRBD1
cdr3_aa: CASSLGTGENEQFF
cdr3_nt: TGTGCCAGCAGCTTAGGGACAGGGGAGAATGAGCAGTTCTTC

v_call: TRBV10-3
clone_size: -
j_call: TRBJ2-3
d_call: -
cdr3_aa: CAISGGGAGGSTQYF
cdr3_nt: TGTGCCATCAGTGGAGGGGGGGCCGGCGGCTCTACGCAGTATTTT

v_call: TRBV12-3/TRBV12-4
clone_size: few
j_call: TRBJ2-1
d_call: TRBD2
cdr3_aa: CASSGLAGAYEQFF
cdr3_nt: TGTGCCAGCAGCGGACTAGCGGGGGCCTACGAGCAGTTCTTC

v_call: TRBV18
clone_size: -
j_call: TRBJ1-5
d_call: -
cdr3_aa: CASSTGYGENQPQHF
cdr3_nt: TGTGCCAGCTCAACAGGGTATGGGGAGAATCAGCCCCAGCATTTT

v_call: TRBV4-2
clone_size: -
j_call: TRBJ2-2
d_call: TRBD2
cdr3_aa: CASSQIRTGGFDGERFF
cdr3_nt: TGTGCCAGCAGCCAAATAAGAACGGGAGGATTTGACGGGGAGCGGTTTTTT

v_call: TRBV11-2
clone_size: few
j_call: TRBJ1-2
d_call: -
cdr3_aa: CASSQQGTIVYGYTF
cdr3_nt: TGTGCCAGCAGCCAACAGGGTACGATAGTCTATGGCTACACCTTC

v_call: TRBV3-1
clone_size: few
j_call: TRBJ2-1
d_call: -
cdr3_aa: CASSQGSGNNEQFF
cdr3_nt: TGTGCCAGCAGCCAAGGTTCCGGAAACAATGAGCAGTTCTTC

v_call: TRBV27
clone_size: -
j_call: TRBJ2-3
d_call: -
cdr3_aa: CASSFLGGTQYF
cdr3_nt: TGTGCCAGCAGTTTCCTGGGGGGAACGCAGTATTTT

v_call: TRBV28
clone_size: -
j_call: TRBJ1-4
d_call: TRBD1
cdr3_aa: CASSRRGQGTGTNEKLFF
cdr3_nt: TGTGCCAGCAGCCGTCGGGGACAGGGGACGGGGACTAATGAAAAACTGTTTTTT

v_call: TRBV7-2
clone_size: many
j_call: TRBJ2-4
d_call: -
cdr3_aa: CASSLEGQGKNIQYF
cdr3_nt: TGTGCCAGCAGCTTAGAAGGGCAGGGTAAAAACATTCAGTACTTC

v_call: TRBV20-1
clone_size: -
j_call: TRBJ2-1
d_call: TRBD2
cdr3_aa: CSARSGLAGSYNEQFF
cdr3_nt: TGCAGTGCTAGGAGTGGACTAGCGGGTTCCTACAATGAGCAGTTCTTC

v_call: TRBV29-1
clone_size: few
j_call: TRBJ1-1
d_call: -
cdr3_aa: CSVGSVMNTEAFF
cdr3_nt: TGCAGCGTTGGGTCAGTGATGAACACTGAAGCTTTCTTT

v_call: TRBV5-1
clone_size: few
j_call: TRBJ1-2
d_call: TRBD1
cdr3_aa: CASSLRDSYNGYTF
cdr3_nt: TGCGCCAGCAGCCTCCGGGACAGCTACAATGGCTACACCTTC

v_call: TRBV5-1
clone_size: -
j_call: TRBJ2-3
d_call: -
cdr3_aa: CASTRDGGTTDTQYF
cdr3_nt: TGCGCCAGCACTCGGGACGGGGGAACCACAGATACGCAGTATTTT

v_call: TRBV27
clone_size: once
j_call: TRBJ1-6
d_call: -
cdr3_aa: CASSGRGSNHSPLHF
cdr3_nt: TGTGCCAGCAGCGGAAGGGGCAGCAACCATTCACCCCTCCACTTT

v_call: TRBV7-2
clone_size: few
j_call: TRBJ1-4
d_call: -
cdr3_aa: CASSQWGGNEKLFF
cdr3_nt: TGTGCCAGCAGCCAGTGGGGGGGCAATGAAAAACTGTTTTTT

v_call: TRBV3-1
clone_size: -
j_call: TRBJ2-6
d_call: -
cdr3_aa: CASSQELRSGANVLTF
cdr3_nt: TGTGCCAGCAGCCAAGAGCTCCGCTCTGGGGCCAACGTCCTGACTTTC

v_call: TRBV11-2
clone_size: few
j_call: TRBJ2-5
d_call: TRBD2
cdr3_aa: CASSLTIAGGQQETQYF
cdr3_nt: TGTGCCAGCAGCCTTACCATAGCGGGGGGTCAGCAAGAGACCCAGTACTTC

v_call: TRBV6-5
clone_size: few
j_call: TRBJ2-5
d_call: -
cdr3_aa: CASSYGTARRETQYF
cdr3_nt: TGTGCCAGCAGTTACGGTACAGCTAGGAGAGAGACCCAGTACTTC

v_call: TRBV14
clone_size: -
j_call: TRBJ2-7
d_call: -
cdr3_aa: CASSRAGQVQYF
cdr3_nt: TGTGCCAGCAGCCGGGCGGGGCAGGTGCAGTACTTC

v_call: TRBV6-6
clone_size: -
j_call: TRBJ2-3
d_call: TRBD2
cdr3_aa: CASRWTSGGTGTDTQYF
cdr3_nt: TGTGCCAGCAGATGGACTAGCGGGGGTACCGGCACAGATACGCAGTATTTT

v_call: TRBV9
clone_size: -
j_call: TRBJ2-1
d_call: TRBD1
cdr3_aa: CASSPAAGGRNEQFF
cdr3_nt: TGTGCCAGCAGCCCCGCGGCAGGGGGCCGCAATGAGCAGTTCTTC

v_call: TRBV20-1
clone_size: -
j_call: TRBJ2-7
d_call: -
cdr3_aa: CSARSYQDRIYEQYF
cdr3_nt: TGCAGTGCTAGATCTTATCAAGACAGGATCTACGAGCAGTACTTC

v_call: TRBV7-9
clone_size: -
j_call: TRBJ2-5
d_call: TRBD2
cdr3_aa: CASSILAGKSTTQETQYF
cdr3_nt: TGTGCCAGCAGCATACTAGCGGGAAAATCCACAACACAAGAGACCCAGTACTTC

v_call: TRBV3-1
clone_size: -
j_call: TRBJ2-3
d_call: -
cdr3_aa: CASSQDHSGSTDTRYF
cdr3_nt: TGTGCCAGCAGCCAAGATCATAGCGGTTCTACAGATACGCGGTATTTT

v_call: TRBV7-6
clone_size: few
j_call: TRBJ2-7
d_call: -
cdr3_aa: CASSFWSITYEQYF
cdr3_nt: TGTGCCAGCAGCTTCTGGAGCATTACCTACGAGCAGTACTTC

v_call: TRBV6-1
clone_size: few
j_call: TRBJ1-4
d_call: -
cdr3_aa: CASTPDLGEKLFF
cdr3_nt: TGTGCCAGCACACCAGACTTGGGGGAAAAACTGTTTTTT

v_call: TRBV12-3/TRBV12-4
clone_size: few
j_call: TRBJ1-2
d_call: TRBD1
cdr3_aa: CASRPGGDYGYTF
cdr3_nt: TGTGCCAGCAGACCAGGGGGCGACTATGGCTACACCTTC

v_call: TRBV12-3/TRBV12-4
clone_size: -
j_call: TRBJ1-2
d_call: -
cdr3_aa: CASSTTFDAAILNYGYTF
cdr3_nt: TGTGCCAGCAGTACAACCTTCGACGCAGCGATTCTAAACTATGGCTACACCTTC

v_call: TRBV20-1
clone_size: -
j_call: TRBJ1-5
d_call: -
cdr3_aa: CSAHRADQPQHF
cdr3_nt: TGCAGTGCCCACCGGGCTGATCAGCCCCAGCATTTT

v_call: TRBV6-5
clone_size: many
j_call: TRBJ1-2
d_call: TRBD1
cdr3_aa: CASNRQGANYGYTF
cdr3_nt: TGTGCCAGCAATCGACAGGGGGCTAACTATGGCTACACCTTC

v_call: TRBV4-1
clone_size: few
j_call: TRBJ2-1
d_call: -
cdr3_aa: CASSQAWQREDNEQFF
cdr3_nt: TGCGCCAGCAGCCAAGCATGGCAAAGGGAGGACAATGAGCAGTTCTTC

v_call: TRBV12-3/TRBV12-4
clone_size: once
j_call: TRBJ2-1
d_call: -
cdr3_aa: CASSFPPGGYNEQFF
cdr3_nt: TGTGCCAGCAGTTTCCCCCCCGGGGGCTACAATGAGCAGTTCTTC

v_call: TRBV12-5
clone_size: once
j_call: TRBJ2-1
d_call: TRBD1
cdr3_aa: CASGPDRDVYNEQFF
cdr3_nt: TGTGCTAGTGGCCCGGACAGGGACGTCTACAATGAGCAGTTCTTC

v_call: TRBV20-1
clone_size: -
j_call: TRBJ2-3
d_call: -
cdr3_aa: CSASGGFGTDTQYF
cdr3_nt: TGCAGTGCTAGCGGGGGTTTTGGCACAGATACGCAGTATTTT

v_call: TRBV30
clone_size: -
j_call: TRBJ1-5
d_call: -
cdr3_aa: CAWTGGRNQPQHF
cdr3_nt: TGTGCCTGGACCGGGGGCCGCAATCAGCCCCAGCATTTT

v_call: TRBV12-3/TRBV12-4
clone_size: -
j_call: TRBJ1-4
d_call: -
cdr3_aa: CASSPMLWGKREKLFF
cdr3_nt: TGTGCCAGCAGTCCTATGCTCTGGGGGAAGCGTGAAAAACTGTTTTTT

v_call: TRBV7-2
clone_size: many
j_call: TRBJ2-1
d_call: TRBD2
cdr3_aa: CASSLRASGTNEQFF
cdr3_nt: TGTGCCAGCAGCTTAAGGGCTAGCGGGACCAATGAGCAGTTCTTC

v_call: TRBV20-1
clone_size: -
j_call: TRBJ1-6
d_call: -
cdr3_aa: CSARVRTNSPLHF
cdr3_nt: TGCAGTGCTAGAGTAAGGACAAATTCACCCCTCCACTTT

v_call: TRBV12-3/TRBV12-4
clone_size: -
j_call: TRBJ1-5
d_call: -
cdr3_aa: CASRIGRARNQPQHF
cdr3_nt: TGTGCCAGCAGAATAGGGCGTGCGCGCAATCAGCCCCAGCATTTT

v_call: TRBV2
clone_size: -
j_call: TRBJ1-1
d_call: TRBD1
cdr3_aa: CANSFTGGTEAFF
cdr3_nt: TGTGCCAACAGTTTTACAGGGGGCACTGAAGCTTTCTTT

v_call: TRBV29-1
clone_size: once
j_call: TRBJ1-1
d_call: -
cdr3_aa: CSASLYTEAFF
cdr3_nt: TGCAGCGCCTCGTTGTACACTGAAGCTTTCTTT

v_call: TRBV4-1
clone_size: -
j_call: TRBJ2-5
d_call: TRBD2
cdr3_aa: CASSQDPPSGGRETQYF
cdr3_nt: TGCGCCAGCAGCCAAGATCCTCCTAGCGGGGGGAGGGAGACCCAGTACTTC

v_call: TRBV12-3/TRBV12-4
clone_size: once
j_call: TRBJ2-3
d_call: TRBD2
cdr3_aa: CASSDSGGARVDTQYF
cdr3_nt: TGTGCCAGCAGTGATAGCGGGGGGGCACGAGTAGATACGCAGTATTTT

v_call: TRBV7-9
clone_size: -
j_call: TRBJ1-4
d_call: -
cdr3_aa: CATSGTADRPTNEKLFF
cdr3_nt: TGTGCCACCTCCGGGACGGCGGACCGTCCAACTAATGAAAAACTGTTTTTT

v_call: TRBV6-1
clone_size: -
j_call: TRBJ1-6
d_call: -
cdr3_aa: CASETDNNSPLHF
cdr3_nt: TGTGCCAGCGAGACGGACAATAATTCACCCCTCCACTTT